This T cell receptor (beta chain) was retrieved from a study of blood T cell repertoires in COVID-19. Study details: There were acute and convalescent COVID-19 samples, and they came from the United States, Italy and Spain.

CDR3 length: 14 residues. After removal of 4 bases from V and 3 bases from J, the junction contained 1 base not matched to a gene. Germline CDR1 is SNHLY and CDR2 is FYNNEI. The data were produced by immunoSEQ multiplex PCR, yet TCRdb's version contains in-frame clones alone and is incomplete. Of a few hundred thousand clones in the sample, roughly 89% were seen once. The sequencing sample was made of peripheral blood. The receptor was isolated from a man in his fifties or sixties who had recovered from COVID-19. This sequence joins TRBV2 and TRBJ2-7; 12 nucleotides match TRBD1. CDR3 region: CASSGDRGLYEQYF. As DNA, the CDR3 is TGTGCCAGCAGTGGGGACAGGGGGCTCTACGAGCAGTACTTC. Full variable domain (rest looked up from reference TRBV2 and TRBJ2-7): EPEVTQTPSHQVTQMGQEVILRCVPISNHLYFYWYRQILGQKVEFLVSFYNNEISEKSEIFDDQFSVERPDGSNFTLKIRSTKLEDSAMYFCASSGDRGLYEQYFGPGTRLTVT.